These T cell receptor beta chains were read from a single sample in a study of shared clonotypes between healthy human individuals. The table came from immunoSEQ multiplex PCR; TCRdb's copy has only in-frame clones and leaves some out. The sample contains around 620,000 clones, 95% of which appear only once. The sequencing sample was made of naive CD8+ T cells sorted from blood. Receptors originate from a woman younger than 45 in good health. Each CDR3 is given with its conserved first and last residue. The order of the fields is CDR3 length, V gene, J gene, clone size, D gene, CDR3 DNA, CDR3 protein. D genes are given only for firm matches. Rows give clone size only sometimes, using once, few, many, or a class for an expanded clone.

>16|TRBV28|TRBJ2-7|-|TRBD2
TGTGCCAGCAGGCCCCTCACTAGCGTCGCCTCCTACGAGCAGTACTTC
CASRPLTSVASYEQYF
>12|TRBV5-6|TRBJ2-1|-|-
TGTGCCAGCAGCCAACTCGGGAATGAGCAGTTCTTC
CASSQLGNEQFF
>14|TRBV30|TRBJ2-1|-|-
TGTGCCTGGAGCCTAGCAACCTCCTACAATGAGCAGTTCTTC
CAWSLATSYNEQFF
>17|TRBV21-1|TRBJ1-2|-|-
TGTGCCAGCAGCAAAGACCCCGGGACAGGCGCCAACTATGGCTACACCTTC
CASSKDPGTGANYGYTF
>14|TRBV28|TRBJ2-7|-|TRBD1
TGTGCCAGCAGGTTAACCGGGACAGGGAACGAGCAGTACTTC
CASRLTGTGNEQYF
>14|TRBV27|TRBJ2-7|-|-
TGTGCCAGCAGTTCCGGGCCAAGCTCCTACGAGCAGTACTTC
CASSSGPSSYEQYF
>16|TRBV10-3|TRBJ2-3|-|TRBD2
TGTGCCATCAGTGAAGGTCGGCTAGCGGGCACAGATACGCAGTATTTT
CAISEGRLAGTDTQYF
>13|TRBV28|TRBJ1-5|-|-
TGTGCCAGCAGTCTTGGGGTGGGACAGCCCCAGCATTTT
CASSLGVGQPQHF
>17|TRBV28|TRBJ2-7|-|-
TGTGCCAGCAGTTTAGGGTTTGAGGGGTCCTACTCCTACGAGCAGTACTTC
CASSLGFEGSYSYEQYF
>16|TRBV7-9|TRBJ2-7|-|TRBD2
TGTGCCAGCAGCCCCAATAGCGGGAGGGCCTCCTACGAGCAGTACTTC
CASSPNSGRASYEQYF
>15|TRBV19|TRBJ2-1|-|-
TGTGCCAGTAGTATGGGGACGGGACCAGGGAATGAGCAGTTCTTC
CASSMGTGPGNEQFF
>16|TRBV28|TRBJ2-5|-|-
TGTGCCAGCAGCACACCTCTAGCAAACCTTCAAGAGACCCAGTACTTC
CASSTPLANLQETQYF
>16|TRBV11-2|TRBJ1-4|-|TRBD1
TGTGCCAGCAGTTACCCCAACAGGGGGTCGCATGAAAAACTGTTTTTT
CASSYPNRGSHEKLFF
>11|TRBV20-1|TRBJ1-2|-|-
TGCAGTGCTGGCTGGGCGGATGGCTACACCTTC
CSAGWADGYTF
>12|TRBV2|TRBJ1-4|once|-
TGTGCCAGCAGCTGGGGCAATGAAAAACTGTTTTTT
CASSWGNEKLFF
>14|TRBV6-5|TRBJ1-1|-|-
TGTGCCAGCAGTTTCGGCCAGGTGAACACTGAAGCTTTCTTT
CASSFGQVNTEAFF
>17|TRBV7-9|TRBJ2-5|-|-
TGTGCCAGCAGCCGACCCAACACGGGACAACTCTGGTTGACCCAGTACTTC
CASSRPNTGQLWLTQYF
>12|TRBV15|TRBJ2-7|-|-
TGTGCCACCAGCAGCGCTACCTACGAGCAGTACTTC
CATSSATYEQYF
>15|TRBV27|TRBJ2-2|-|TRBD2
TGTGCCAGCATCGCCGGGACTAGCGGGCGGGGGGAGCTGTTTTTT
CASIAGTSGRGELFF
>16|TRBV5-4|TRBJ1-4|-|TRBD1
TGTGCCAGCAGCACGGGGATAGGGACAGAGGGTGAAAAACTGTTTTTT
CASSTGIGTEGEKLFF
>15|TRBV7-2|TRBJ2-3|-|-
TGTGCCAGCAGCTTAGCCGGAGGGAGACCAGATACGCAGTATTTT
CASSLAGGRPDTQYF
>15|TRBV29-1|TRBJ2-7|-|TRBD2
TGCAGCGTTGAAGATTGGCGGGAGGGCCGGTTCGAGCAGTACTTC
CSVEDWREGRFEQYF
>16|TRBV13|TRBJ1-5|-|-
TGTGCCAGCAGCTTGGGTCCCAGGAATAGCAATCAGCCCCAGCATTTT
CASSLGPRNSNQPQHF
>13|TRBV7-9|TRBJ2-5|-|-
TGTGCCAGCAGCTGGGGGGCCCAAGAGACCCAGTACTTC
CASSWGAQETQYF
>14|TRBV7-2|TRBJ2-5|-|TRBD1
TGTGCCAGCAGCCCCTTTCTAGGGGGCGAGACCCAGTACTTC
CASSPFLGGETQYF
>17|TRBV5-6|TRBJ2-1|-|TRBD2
TGTGCCAGCAGCTTGTGGACTAGCGGGGCCTCCTACAATGAGCAGTTCTTC
CASSLWTSGASYNEQFF